A selection of T cell receptor beta chains follows, all from one sample in a study of siplizumab effects on memory and regulatory T cells. Sequenced by immunoSEQ multiplex PCR; TCRdb stores in-frame clones only, minus some. The sample contains approximately 68,000 clones, about 90% of which appear only once. The sample comprised CD8+ T cells sorted from blood. The receptors were gathered from a human donor in good health. The CDR3 runs from the conserved cysteine through the conserved F or W. The D gene is left open where the match is weak.

CDR3 protein: CASSDPRTGSLRGTEAFF
CDR3 DNA: TGTGCCAGCAGTGACCCTAGGACAGGGTCCTTACGCGGCACTGAAGCTTTCTTT
J gene: TRBJ1-1
CDR3 length: 18
V gene: TRBV2
D gene: TRBD1

CDR3 protein: CAGSSFSGNTIYF
CDR3 DNA: TGTGCCGGCTCATCGTTCTCTGGAAACACCATATATTTT
J gene: TRBJ1-3
CDR3 length: 13
V gene: TRBV7-9
D gene: .

CDR3 protein: CSVGSSGSNEQFF
CDR3 DNA: TGCAGCGTTGGATCCTCGGGCTCTAATGAGCAGTTCTTC
J gene: TRBJ2-1
CDR3 length: 13
V gene: TRBV29-1
D gene: .

CDR3 protein: CASIRGEPPGEQFF
CDR3 DNA: TGTGCCAGCATTAGGGGGGAGCCCCCCGGTGAGCAGTTCTTC
J gene: TRBJ2-1
CDR3 length: 14
V gene: TRBV28
D gene: .

CDR3 protein: CASSLGGKYQPQHF
CDR3 DNA: TGTGCCAGCAGCTTGGGGGGGAAGTATCAGCCCCAGCATTTT
J gene: TRBJ1-5
CDR3 length: 14
V gene: TRBV5-8
D gene: .

CDR3 protein: CASSQDGGPYEQYF
CDR3 DNA: TGCGCCAGCAGCCAAGACGGCGGCCCCTACGAGCAGTACTTC
J gene: TRBJ2-7
CDR3 length: 14
V gene: TRBV4-1
D gene: .

CDR3 protein: CASSLLYRGGNQPQHF
CDR3 DNA: TGTGCCAGCAGCTTGCTTTACAGGGGTGGGAATCAGCCCCAGCATTTT
J gene: TRBJ1-5
CDR3 length: 16
V gene: TRBV5-5
D gene: TRBD1

CDR3 protein: CASSEAGDTGELFF
CDR3 DNA: TGTGCCAGCAGTGAAGCGGGGGACACCGGGGAGCTGTTTTTT
J gene: TRBJ2-2
CDR3 length: 14
V gene: TRBV6-1
D gene: .

CDR3 protein: CSVEVRDRFSPDTDTQYF
CDR3 DNA: TGCAGCGTTGAGGTCCGGGACAGATTCAGTCCAGACACAGATACGCAGTATTTT
J gene: TRBJ2-3
CDR3 length: 18
V gene: TRBV29-1
D gene: TRBD1

CDR3 protein: CASSPVIGTVYNEQFF
CDR3 DNA: TGTGCCAGCAGTCCAGTGATCGGGACAGTTTACAATGAGCAGTTCTTC
J gene: TRBJ2-1
CDR3 length: 16
V gene: TRBV7-9
D gene: TRBD1

CDR3 protein: CASSMGTGLPYEQYF
CDR3 DNA: TGTGCCAGTAGTATGGGAACAGGGTTACCCTACGAGCAGTACTTC
J gene: TRBJ2-7
CDR3 length: 15
V gene: TRBV19
D gene: .

CDR3 protein: CASSDTSGATYEQYF
CDR3 DNA: TGCGCCAGCAGCGACACTAGCGGGGCTACCTACGAGCAGTACTTC
J gene: TRBJ2-7
CDR3 length: 15
V gene: TRBV5-1
D gene: TRBD2

CDR3 protein: CASSNSPYEQYF
CDR3 DNA: TGTGCCAGTAGTAACAGCCCCTACGAGCAGTACTTC
J gene: TRBJ2-7
CDR3 length: 12
V gene: TRBV19
D gene: .

CDR3 protein: CASSVRQGSDTQYF
CDR3 DNA: TGTGCCAGCAGCGTTCGACAGGGATCAGATACGCAGTATTTT
J gene: TRBJ2-3
CDR3 length: 14
V gene: TRBV6-4
D gene: TRBD1

CDR3 protein: CASSTSGGYNEQFF
CDR3 DNA: TGTGCCAGTAGTACTAGCGGAGGTTACAATGAGCAGTTCTTC
J gene: TRBJ2-1
CDR3 length: 14
V gene: TRBV19
D gene: TRBD2

CDR3 protein: CASSPYLGSRSGELFF
CDR3 DNA: TGTGCCAGTAGTCCCTACCTAGGTTCGCGTTCCGGGGAGCTGTTTTTT
J gene: TRBJ2-2
CDR3 length: 16
V gene: TRBV19
D gene: .

CDR3 protein: CASSMGVAEAFF
CDR3 DNA: TGTGCCAGTAGTATGGGGGTCGCTGAAGCTTTCTTT
J gene: TRBJ1-1
CDR3 length: 12
V gene: TRBV19
D gene: .